The entry below describes one T cell receptor (beta chain). This sample stems from a study of blood T cell repertoires in COVID-19. The overall study: Researchers got acute and convalescent COVID-19 samples from the United States, Italy and Spain. PBMCs, B-cell-depleted T cells, or T cells were the source of the cDNA or gDNA that made up the material.

Assay used: immunoSEQ multiplex PCR; TCRdb lists only in-frame clones, some missing. The sample consists of about 180,000 clones, approximately 89% of them appearing once. The CDR3 totals 15 residues. The V gene's germline CDR1 is MDHEN and CDR2 SYDVKM. V shed 5 bases and J 3 bases; nucleotides not matched to a gene: 6. The rearrangement links TRBV28 to TRBJ2-2, with 7 positions matching TRBD2. Specimen: peripheral blood. This sequence originates from a woman under 40 with acute or convalescent COVID-19. The CDR3, as DNA: TGTGCCAGCAGTCCGCTACTAGCGCACACCGGGGAGCTGTTTTTT. Translation gives CASSPLLAHTGELFF.